Listed here are 17 T cell receptor beta chains from one sample, sequenced in a study of cytomegalovirus exposure and HLA in healthy donors. The PCR was carried out with 60 Vbeta primers and 13 Jbeta primers. Sequenced by immunoSEQ multiplex PCR; TCRdb stores in-frame clones only, minus some. The sample yields 130,000 to 150,000 clones, about 72% seen once. Sequenced input: PBMCs. The source is a man aged 40-50 years in good health and CMV-seronegative.

The chain uses TRBV4-1 and TRBJ2-7, with 9 bases fitting TRBD2. V shed 2 bases, J shed 2 bases, and the junction held 4 bases outside the gene matches. This CDR3 comprises 15 residues. Germline V gene data show CDR1 as MGHRA and CDR2 as YSYEKL. CDR3 in amino acids: CASSQRLADTYEQYF. The DNA of the CDR3 is TGCGCCAGCAGCCAAAGACTAGCGGATACCTACGAGCAGTACTTC.

This chain joins TRBV9 and TRBJ2-5; unclear D gene. The CDR3 has 15 amino acids. The germline CDR1 and CDR2 sequences are SGDLS and YYNGEE. Trimming pared 0 bases from V and 7 bases from J, leaving 16 bases between. CDR3 nucleotide sequence: TGTGCCAGCAGCGTAGACCCAGCAGGTGCCGGGACCCAGTACTTC. Protein: CASSVDPAGAGTQYF.

This clone was detected only a few times. The J gene is TRBJ2-1, the V gene TRBV2, with D possibly being TRBD1 (6 bases). V shed 6 bases and J shed 5 bases, with 11 bases lying between them. The CDR3 totals 13 residues. CDR1 and CDR2 (germline): SNHLY, FYNNEI. The CDR3 protein is CASRQGTHNEQFF. The CDR3 DNA follows: TGTGCCAGCAGACAGGGTACCCACAATGAGCAGTTCTTC.

J is TRBJ2-7 and V is TRBV10-3; maybe TRBD1 (6 bases). This CDR3 region has 15 residues. The germline gives CDR1 ENHRY, CDR2 SYGVKD. V lost 3 bases to trimming and J lost 1 base, with 13 bases between them. The CDR3 DNA reads as TGTGCCATCAGTGATAAGGGGACAATTTCCTACGAGCAGTACTTC. The encoded protein is CAISDKGTISYEQYF.

This clone was counted between two and nine times. At one of its ends the junction is not consistent with the germline gene, which may arise from a read error. The rearrangement links TRBV6-5 to TRBJ1-5; a possible D gene is TRBD1 (6 bases). Germline V lookup: CDR1 MNHEY, CDR2 SVGAGI. The CDR3 is 14 residues long. The CDR3 region has the DNA TGTGCCAGCAGCTCGACAGGTCGGGATCAGCCCCAGAATTTT. Its protein is CASSSTGRDQPQNF.

The J gene is TRBJ2-7, the V gene TRBV5-6; 8 bases align to TRBD1. Trimming cost V 1 base and J 3 bases; bases outside gene matches: 6. This CDR3 region has 15 residues. CDR1 is SGHDT, CDR2 YYEEEE, per germline. The DNA for the CDR3 is TGTGCCAGCAGCTTGTTACAGGGGGATTTCTACGAGCAGTACTTC. Translation gives CASSLLQGDFYEQYF. The full variable domain, its missing parts supplied by reference TRBV5-6 and TRBJ2-7, is DAGVTQSPTHLIKTRGQQVTLRCSPKSGHDTVSWYQQALGQGPQFIFQYYEEEERQRGNFPDRFSGHQFPNYSSELNVNALLLGDSALYLCASSLLQGDFYEQYFGPGTRLTVT.

This chain connects TRBV5-6 to TRBJ1-1, with D maybe TRBD1 (5 bases). The CDR3 spans 14 residues. Germline V CDR1 and CDR2: SGHDT, YYEEEE. The germline V and J ends were trimmed by 4 bases and 1 base, with 11 bases remaining between them. DNA for the CDR3: TGTGCCAGCAGCCGGGGGGTCTGGAACACTGAAGCTTTCTTT. It is translated as CASSRGVWNTEAFF.

V usage is TRBV6-1 and J usage is TRBJ1-2; TRBD1 agrees at 9 bases. This CDR3 contains 13 residues. The V gene end was trimmed by 4 bases and the J gene end by 4 bases; junction bases not matched to a gene: 1. In germline, CDR1 is MNHNS, CDR2 SASEGT. For the CDR3, the DNA is TGTGCCAGCAGTGTGGGACAGGGCTATGGCTACACCTTC. Its translation: CASSVGQGYGYTF.

This rearrangement joins TRBV2 to TRBJ1-1; no clear D. Trimming took off 8 bases at V and 6 bases at J, with 13 bases between the two ends. Germline V gene data show CDR1 as SNHLY and CDR2 as FYNNEI. The CDR3 has 12 amino acids. CDR3 nucleotide sequence: TGTGCCAGCCTGACCGTCGGGTCTGAAGCTTTCTTT. This gives the protein CASLTVGSEAFF.

This chain joins TRBV6-6 and TRBJ1-4; 7 bases map to TRBD1. The trim removed 5 bases at V and 8 bases at J, leaving 14 bases unmatched. This CDR3 has 16 residues. CDR1 and CDR2 (germline): MNHNY, SVGAGI (reference sequence). CDR3 amino acids: CASSIPGGSDGEKLFF. In DNA form, the CDR3 reads TGTGCCAGCAGTATTCCAGGGGGTTCCGACGGGGAAAAACTGTTTTTT.

This chain links TRBV30 with TRBJ2-2, with 7 bases lining up with TRBD1. The CDR3 consists of 13 residues. The germline V gene encodes CDR1 GTSNPN and CDR2 SVGIG (reference sequence). V trimming: 1 base; J trimming: 6 bases; junction bases outside the gene matches: 2. CDR3 residues: CAWSATGSGELFF. As DNA, the CDR3 is TGTGCCTGGAGTGCGACAGGGTCCGGGGAGCTGTTTTTT.

The rearrangement joins TRBV6-5 to TRBJ2-3, with a tentative D call TRBD2 (5 bases). The CDR3 runs 14 residues. Germline V lookup: CDR1 MNHEY, CDR2 SVGAGI. Trimming pared 0 bases from V and 4 bases from J, leaving 8 bases between. In DNA form, the CDR3 reads TGTGCCAGCAGTTACTCTCCAGCGGCAGATACGCAGTATTTT. Residues: CASSYSPAADTQYF.

This clone was counted a single time. This chain connects TRBV7-7 to TRBJ1-1; 12 bases line up with TRBD1. Germline-derived CDR1 and CDR2 are SSHAT and FNYEAQ (reference sequence). Trimming took 5 bases from V and 1 from J; bases not matched to a gene: 11. The length of the CDR3 is 18 residues. CDR3 residues: CASSPGTGGLNGNTEAFF. The CDR3 DNA reads as TGTGCCAGCAGCCCCGGGACAGGGGGCCTTAATGGGAACACTGAAGCTTTCTTT.

This clone was observed a handful of times. The chain carries TRBV28 and TRBJ1-1; no firm D call. In germline, CDR1 is MDHEN, CDR2 SYDVKM. V gave up 6 bases and J gave up 7 bases, with 9 bases separating them. This CDR3 spans 11 amino acids. DNA of the CDR3: TGTGCCAGCAGGACACAGATTGAAGCTTTCTTT. Translating gives CASRTQIEAFF.

V gene TRBV7-7 combines with J gene TRBJ1-1, with D hard to call. The CDR3 consists of 13 residues. Trimming shortened V by 1 base and J by 1 base, and 4 bases separated the two germline ends. Germline V lookup: CDR1 SSHAT, CDR2 FNYEAQ (reference sequence). The DNA of the CDR3 is TGTGCCAGCAGCTTAGACAGGAACACTGAAGCTTTCTTT. It encodes CASSLDRNTEAFF.

The rearrangement links TRBV18 to TRBJ2-1, with 7 bases identical to TRBD1. V shed 2 bases and J 9 bases; nucleotides not matched to a gene: 13. CDR1 and CDR2 (germline): KGHSH, LQKENI. CDR3 length equals 16 residues. The CDR3 DNA is TGTGCCAGCTCACCATCGTCGACAGGGCTTAATGGTGAGCAGTTCTTC. It translates to CASSPSSTGLNGEQFF.

This clone was detected only a few times. The chain has TRBV6-4 and TRBJ2-1, with a possible D match to TRBD1 (5 bases). This CDR3 region has 15 residues. The germline gives CDR1 MRHNA, CDR2 SNTAGT. V gave up 3 bases and J gave up 2 bases, with 11 bases separating them. In DNA form, the CDR3 reads TGTGCCAGCAGTGAACAGGCGGAACCCTACAATGAGCAGTTCTTC. Amino acid sequence: CASSEQAEPYNEQFF.